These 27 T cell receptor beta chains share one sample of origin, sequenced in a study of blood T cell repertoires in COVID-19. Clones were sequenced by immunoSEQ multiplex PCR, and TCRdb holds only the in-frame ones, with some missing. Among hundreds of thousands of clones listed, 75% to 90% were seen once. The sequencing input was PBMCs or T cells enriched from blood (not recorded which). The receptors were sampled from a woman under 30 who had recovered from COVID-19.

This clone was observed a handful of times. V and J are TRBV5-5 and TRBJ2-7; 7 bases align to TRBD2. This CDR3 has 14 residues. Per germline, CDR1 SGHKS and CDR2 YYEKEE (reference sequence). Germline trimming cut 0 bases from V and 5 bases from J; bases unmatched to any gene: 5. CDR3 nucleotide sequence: TGTGCCAGCAGCTTGGGAGGACTAGTGAACGAGCAGTACTTC. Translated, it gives CASSLGGLVNEQYF.

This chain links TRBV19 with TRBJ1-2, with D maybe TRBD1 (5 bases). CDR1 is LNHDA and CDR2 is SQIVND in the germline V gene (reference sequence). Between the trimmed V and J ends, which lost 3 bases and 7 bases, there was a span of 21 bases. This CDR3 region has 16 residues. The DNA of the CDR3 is TGTGCCAGTAGTATCTCCAATCCTCAGGGAGGCGGTGGCTACACCTTC. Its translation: CASSISNPQGGGGYTF.

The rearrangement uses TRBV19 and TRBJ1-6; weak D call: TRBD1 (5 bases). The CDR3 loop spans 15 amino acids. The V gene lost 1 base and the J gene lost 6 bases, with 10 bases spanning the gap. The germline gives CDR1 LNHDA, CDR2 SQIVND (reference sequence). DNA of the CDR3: TGTGCCAGTAGTATAGGGGGCAGGGTTAATTCACCCCTCCACTTT. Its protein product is CASSIGGRVNSPLHF.

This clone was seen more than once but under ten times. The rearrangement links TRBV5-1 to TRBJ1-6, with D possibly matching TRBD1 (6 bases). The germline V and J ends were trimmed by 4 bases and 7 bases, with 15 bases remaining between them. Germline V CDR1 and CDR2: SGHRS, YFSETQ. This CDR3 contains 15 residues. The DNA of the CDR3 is TGCGCCAGCAGCGACCCCAGGGGTGGAAATTCACCCCTCCACTTT. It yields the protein CASSDPRGGNSPLHF.

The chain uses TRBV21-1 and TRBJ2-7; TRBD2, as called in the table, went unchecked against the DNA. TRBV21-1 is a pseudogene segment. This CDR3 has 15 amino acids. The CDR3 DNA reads TGTGCCAGCAGCAAAGGGCGGCGGGGGGTTAACGAGCAGTACTTC. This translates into CASSKGRRGVNEQYF.

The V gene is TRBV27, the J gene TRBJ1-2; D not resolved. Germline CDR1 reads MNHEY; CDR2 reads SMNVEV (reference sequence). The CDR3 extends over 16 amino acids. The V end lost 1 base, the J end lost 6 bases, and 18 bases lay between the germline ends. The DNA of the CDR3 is TGTGCCAGCAGTTTATTACCCCTGTCAGACTACAATGGCTACACCTTC. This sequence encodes CASSLLPLSDYNGYTF.

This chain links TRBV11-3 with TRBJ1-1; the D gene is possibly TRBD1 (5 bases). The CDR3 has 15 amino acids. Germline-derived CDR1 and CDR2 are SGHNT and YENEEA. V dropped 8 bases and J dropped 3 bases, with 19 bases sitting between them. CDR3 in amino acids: CASFRVWGGDTEAFF. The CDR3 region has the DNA TGTGCCAGCTTTCGGGTATGGGGCGGGGACACTGAAGCTTTCTTT.

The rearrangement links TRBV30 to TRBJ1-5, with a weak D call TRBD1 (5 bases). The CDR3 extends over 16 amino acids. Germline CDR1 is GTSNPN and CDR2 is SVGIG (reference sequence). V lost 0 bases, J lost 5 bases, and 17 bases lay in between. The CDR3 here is CAWSVRGALVYQPQHF. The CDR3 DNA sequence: TGTGCCTGGAGTGTACGTGGGGCGCTTGTATATCAGCCCCAGCATTTT.

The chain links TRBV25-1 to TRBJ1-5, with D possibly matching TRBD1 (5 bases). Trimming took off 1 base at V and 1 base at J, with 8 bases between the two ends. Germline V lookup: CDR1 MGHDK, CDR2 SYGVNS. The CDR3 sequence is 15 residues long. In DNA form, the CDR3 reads TGTGCCAGCAGTGAATCGGGGGGGAGCAATCAGCCCCAGCATTTT. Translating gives CASSESGGSNQPQHF.

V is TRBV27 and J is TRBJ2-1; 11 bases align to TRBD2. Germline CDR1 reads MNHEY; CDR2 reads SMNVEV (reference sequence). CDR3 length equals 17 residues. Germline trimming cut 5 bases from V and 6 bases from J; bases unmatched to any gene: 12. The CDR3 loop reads CASSPRLAGWSSNEQFF. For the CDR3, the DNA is TGTGCCAGCAGTCCGAGACTAGCGGGGTGGTCCAGCAATGAGCAGTTCTTC.

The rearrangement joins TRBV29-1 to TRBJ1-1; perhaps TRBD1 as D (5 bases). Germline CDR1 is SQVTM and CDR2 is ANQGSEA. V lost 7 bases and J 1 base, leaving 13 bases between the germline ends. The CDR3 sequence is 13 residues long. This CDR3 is CSGGGGRNTEAFF. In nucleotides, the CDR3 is TGCAGCGGTGGCGGGGGTAGGAACACTGAAGCTTTCTTT.

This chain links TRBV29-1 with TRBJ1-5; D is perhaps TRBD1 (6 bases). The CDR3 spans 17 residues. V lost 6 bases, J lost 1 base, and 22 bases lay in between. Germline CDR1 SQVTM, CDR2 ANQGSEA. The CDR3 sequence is CSVAIHARTESNQPQHF. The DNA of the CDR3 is TGCAGCGTCGCCATCCACGCCCGGACAGAAAGCAATCAGCCCCAGCATTTT.

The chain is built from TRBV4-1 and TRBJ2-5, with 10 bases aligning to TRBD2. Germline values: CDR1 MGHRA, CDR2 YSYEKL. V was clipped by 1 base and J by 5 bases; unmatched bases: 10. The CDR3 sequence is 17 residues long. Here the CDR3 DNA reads TGCGCCAGCAGCCAAGGAAAAGCTAGCGGGGGCGGGGAGACCCAGTACTTC. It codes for CASSQGKASGGGETQYF.

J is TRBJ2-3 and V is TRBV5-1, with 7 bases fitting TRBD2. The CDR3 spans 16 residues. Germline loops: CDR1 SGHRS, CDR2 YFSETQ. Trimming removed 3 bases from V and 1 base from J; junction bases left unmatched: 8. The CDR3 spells CASSSSSSGGTDTQYF. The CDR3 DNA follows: TGCGCCAGCAGCTCCTCGTCTAGCGGTGGCACAGATACGCAGTATTTT. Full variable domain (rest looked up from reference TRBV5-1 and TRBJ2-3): KAGVTQTPRYLIKTRGQQVTLSCSPISGHRSVSWYQQTPGQGLQFLFEYFSETQRNKGNFPGRFSGRQFSNSRSEMNVSTLELGDSALYLCASSSSSSGGTDTQYFGPGTRLTVL.

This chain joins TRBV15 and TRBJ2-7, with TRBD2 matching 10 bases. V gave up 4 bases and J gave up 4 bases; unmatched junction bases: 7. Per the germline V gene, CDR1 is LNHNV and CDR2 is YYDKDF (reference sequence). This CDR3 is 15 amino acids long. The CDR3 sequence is CATSIQRGGIYEQYF. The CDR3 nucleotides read TGTGCCACCAGCATCCAGCGGGGGGGAATTTACGAGCAGTACTTC.

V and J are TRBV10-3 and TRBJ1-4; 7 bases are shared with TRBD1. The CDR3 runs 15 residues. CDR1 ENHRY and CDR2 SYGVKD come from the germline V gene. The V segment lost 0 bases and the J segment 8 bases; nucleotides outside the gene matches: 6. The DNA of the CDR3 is TGTGCCATCAGTGAGTCCCCAGGGGGACGGGAAAAACTGTTTTTT. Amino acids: CAISESPGGREKLFF.

The DNA of the CDR3 is TGTGCCAGCAGCGCCGGACAGGGGGGTTCACCCCTCCACTTT. Protein product: CASSAGQGGSPLHF. The V gene is TRBV9, the J gene TRBJ1-6; the match to TRBD1 covers 10 bases. The V gene end was trimmed by 3 bases and the J gene end by 9 bases; junction bases not matched to a gene: 3. The CDR3 has 14 amino acids. CDR1 and CDR2 (germline): SGDLS, YYNGEE.

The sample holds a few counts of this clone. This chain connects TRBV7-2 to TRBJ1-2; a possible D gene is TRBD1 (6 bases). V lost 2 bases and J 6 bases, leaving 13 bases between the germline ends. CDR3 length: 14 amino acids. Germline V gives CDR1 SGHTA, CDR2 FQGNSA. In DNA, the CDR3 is TGTGCCAGCAGCTTACGGACAGCCAATAATGGCTACACCTTC. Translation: CASSLRTANNGYTF.

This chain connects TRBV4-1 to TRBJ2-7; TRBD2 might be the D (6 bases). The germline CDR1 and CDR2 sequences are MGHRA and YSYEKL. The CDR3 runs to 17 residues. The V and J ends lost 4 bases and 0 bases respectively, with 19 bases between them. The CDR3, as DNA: TGCGCCAGCAGCCGAATTCTGGGACTTAGGAGCTCCTACGAGCAGTACTTC. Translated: CASSRILGLRSSYEQYF.

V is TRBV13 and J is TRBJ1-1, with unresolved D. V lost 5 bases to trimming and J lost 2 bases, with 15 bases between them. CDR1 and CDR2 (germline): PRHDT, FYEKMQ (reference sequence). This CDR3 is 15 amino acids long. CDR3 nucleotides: TGTGCCAGCAGCCCCGGGTGGAGTCCTAACACTGAAGCTTTCTTT. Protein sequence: CASSPGWSPNTEAFF.

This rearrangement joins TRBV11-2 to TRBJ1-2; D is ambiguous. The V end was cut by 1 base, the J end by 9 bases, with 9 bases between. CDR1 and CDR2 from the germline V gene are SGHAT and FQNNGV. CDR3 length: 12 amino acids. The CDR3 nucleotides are TGTGCCAGCAGCTTAGCCGAGTACCGCTACACCTTC. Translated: CASSLAEYRYTF.

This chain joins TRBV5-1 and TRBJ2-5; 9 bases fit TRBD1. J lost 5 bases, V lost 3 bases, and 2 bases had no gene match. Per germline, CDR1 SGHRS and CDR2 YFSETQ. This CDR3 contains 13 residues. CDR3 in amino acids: CASSSGTGETQYF. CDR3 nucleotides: TGCGCCAGCAGCTCTGGGACAGGGGAGACCCAGTACTTC.

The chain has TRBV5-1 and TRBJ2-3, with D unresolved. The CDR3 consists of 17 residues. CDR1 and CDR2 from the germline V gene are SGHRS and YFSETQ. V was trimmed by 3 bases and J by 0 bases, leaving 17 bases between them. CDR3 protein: CASSSYSLAASTDTQYF. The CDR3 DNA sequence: TGCGCCAGCAGCTCCTACTCACTGGCGGCTAGCACAGATACGCAGTATTTT.

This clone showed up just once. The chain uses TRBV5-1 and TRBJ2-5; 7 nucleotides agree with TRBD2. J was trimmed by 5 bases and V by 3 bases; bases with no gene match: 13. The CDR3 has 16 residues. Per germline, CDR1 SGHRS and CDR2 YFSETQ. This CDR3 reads CASSSMPIREGETQYF. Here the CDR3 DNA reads TGCGCCAGCAGCTCCATGCCCATCAGGGAGGGGGAGACCCAGTACTTC.

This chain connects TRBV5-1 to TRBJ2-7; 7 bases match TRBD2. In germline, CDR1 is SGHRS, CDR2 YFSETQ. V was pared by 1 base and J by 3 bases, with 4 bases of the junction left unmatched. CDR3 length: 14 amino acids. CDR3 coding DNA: TGCGCCAGCAGCTTGAGGGCTAGCGGCTACGAGCAGTACTTC. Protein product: CASSLRASGYEQYF. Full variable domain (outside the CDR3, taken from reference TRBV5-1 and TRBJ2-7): KAGVTQTPRYLIKTRGQQVTLSCSPISGHRSVSWYQQTPGQGLQFLFEYFSETQRNKGNFPGRFSGRQFSNSRSEMNVSTLELGDSALYLCASSLRASGYEQYFGPGTRLTVT.

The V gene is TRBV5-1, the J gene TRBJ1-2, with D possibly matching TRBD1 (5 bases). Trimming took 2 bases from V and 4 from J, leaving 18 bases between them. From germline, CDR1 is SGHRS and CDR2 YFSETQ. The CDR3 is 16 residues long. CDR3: CASSLGAGLLTYGYTF. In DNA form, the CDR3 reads TGCGCCAGCAGCTTAGGGGCAGGGCTACTTACCTATGGCTACACCTTC.

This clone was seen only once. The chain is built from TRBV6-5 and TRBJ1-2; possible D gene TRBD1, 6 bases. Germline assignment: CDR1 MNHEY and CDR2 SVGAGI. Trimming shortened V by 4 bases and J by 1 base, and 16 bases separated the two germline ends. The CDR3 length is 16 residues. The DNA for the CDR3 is TGTGCCAGCAGTTTGATTTCCGGGACAATTAACTATGGCTACACCTTC. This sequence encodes CASSLISGTINYGYTF.